Given below is one TCR beta chain in context. Antigen unknown. For each CDR3 protein, TCRdb gives one entry from its re-call of the 5' RACE reads, without DNA. With some 450,000 distinct CDR3 sequences in the sample, the ten largest clones hold roughly 8%. This sample was taken from a study of T cells expressing NK-cell markers. Study-level background: Among the eight sequenced donors, seven tested HCMV-seropositive and one tested seronegative.

Germline V lookup: CDR1 MNHEY, CDR2 SMNVEV (reference sequence). The CDR3 extends over 12 amino acids. Study-wide results and limits: No clear determination of HCMV specificity was made for expanded NKG2C+ T cell clones.

Sample: blood T cells: a sorted CD56 or NKG2C T cell subset, CD4+ or CD8+ T cells, or bulk PBMC T cells (not recorded which). The V gene is TRBV27, the J gene TRBJ2-5; absent DNA, TCRdb's TRBD1 call cannot be checked. This clonotype was sampled from a woman aged 18-69 years in good health. The CDR3 reads CASSRGGGTQYF.